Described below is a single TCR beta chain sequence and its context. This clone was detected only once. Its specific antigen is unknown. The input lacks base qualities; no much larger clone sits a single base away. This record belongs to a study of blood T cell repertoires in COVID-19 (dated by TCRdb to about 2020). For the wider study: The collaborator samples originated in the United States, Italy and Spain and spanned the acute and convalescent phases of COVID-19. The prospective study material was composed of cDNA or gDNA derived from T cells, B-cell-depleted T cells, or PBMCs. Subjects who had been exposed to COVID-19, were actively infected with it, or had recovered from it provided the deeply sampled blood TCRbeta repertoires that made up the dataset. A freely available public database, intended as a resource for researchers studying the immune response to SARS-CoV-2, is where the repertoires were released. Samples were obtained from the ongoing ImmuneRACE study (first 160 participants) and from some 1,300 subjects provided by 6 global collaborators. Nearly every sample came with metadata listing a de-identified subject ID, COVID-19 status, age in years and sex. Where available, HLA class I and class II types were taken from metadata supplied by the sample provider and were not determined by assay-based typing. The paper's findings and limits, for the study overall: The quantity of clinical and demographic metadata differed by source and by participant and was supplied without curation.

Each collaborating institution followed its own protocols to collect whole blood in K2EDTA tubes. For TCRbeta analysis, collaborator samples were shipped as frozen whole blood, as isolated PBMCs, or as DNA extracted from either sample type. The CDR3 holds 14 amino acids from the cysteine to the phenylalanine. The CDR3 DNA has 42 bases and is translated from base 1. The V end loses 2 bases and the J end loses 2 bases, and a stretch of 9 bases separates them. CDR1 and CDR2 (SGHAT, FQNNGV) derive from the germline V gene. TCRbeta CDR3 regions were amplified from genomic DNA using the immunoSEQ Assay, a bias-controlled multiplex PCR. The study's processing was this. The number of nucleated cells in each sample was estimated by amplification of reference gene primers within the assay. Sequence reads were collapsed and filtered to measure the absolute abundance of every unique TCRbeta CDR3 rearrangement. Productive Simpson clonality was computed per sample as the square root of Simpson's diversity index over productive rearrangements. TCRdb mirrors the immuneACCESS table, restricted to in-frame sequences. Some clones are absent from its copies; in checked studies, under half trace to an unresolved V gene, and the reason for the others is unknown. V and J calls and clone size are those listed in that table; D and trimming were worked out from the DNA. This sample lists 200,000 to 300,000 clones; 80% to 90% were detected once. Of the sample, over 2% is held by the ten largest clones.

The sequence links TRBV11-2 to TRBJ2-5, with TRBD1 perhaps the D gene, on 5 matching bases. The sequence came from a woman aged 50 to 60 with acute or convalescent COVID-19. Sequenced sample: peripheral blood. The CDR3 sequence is CASSLNRLQETQYF. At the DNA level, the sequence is TGTGCCAGCAGCTTAAACAGGTTACAAGAGACCCAGTACTTC.